This T cell receptor beta chain was sequenced in a study of cytomegalovirus exposure and HLA in healthy donors. PCR amplification relied on 60 Vbeta primers (plus 13 Jbeta primers). Profiled with immunoSEQ multiplex PCR; TCRdb holds only in-frame clones, not every one. The sample lists over 150,000 clones, 65% to 85% seen once, with roughly 0.098% in the top ten. The specimen sequenced was PBMCs. This clonotype originated in a boy aged 2 to 10 in good health and CMV-seronegative.

DNA for the CDR3: TGTGCCAGCAACCCCGGACTGCTCTCCTACGAGCAGTACTTC. Amino acid sequence: CASNPGLLSYEQYF. The chain carries TRBV6-1 and TRBJ2-7, with D tentatively TRBD2 (5 bases). The germline V gene has CDR1 MNHNS and CDR2 SASEGT. CDR3 length: 14 residues. The V and J ends lost 7 bases and 0 bases respectively, with 13 bases between them.